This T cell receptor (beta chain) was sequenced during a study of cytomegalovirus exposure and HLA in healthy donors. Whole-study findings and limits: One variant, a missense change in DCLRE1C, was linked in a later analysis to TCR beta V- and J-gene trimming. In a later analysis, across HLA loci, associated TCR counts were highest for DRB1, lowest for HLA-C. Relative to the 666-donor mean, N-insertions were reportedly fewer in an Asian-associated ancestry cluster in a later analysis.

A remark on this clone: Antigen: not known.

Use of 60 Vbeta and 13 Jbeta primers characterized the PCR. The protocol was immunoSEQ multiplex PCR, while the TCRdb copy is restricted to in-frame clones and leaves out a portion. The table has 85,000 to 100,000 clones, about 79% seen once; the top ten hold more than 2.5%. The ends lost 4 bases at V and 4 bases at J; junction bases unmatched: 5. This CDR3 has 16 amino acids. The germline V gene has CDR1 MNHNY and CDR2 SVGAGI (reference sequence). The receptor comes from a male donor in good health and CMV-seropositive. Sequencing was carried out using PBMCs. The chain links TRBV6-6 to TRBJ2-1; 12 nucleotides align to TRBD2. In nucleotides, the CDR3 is TGTGCCAGCAGTTCGACTAGCGGGGGCTATTACAATGAGCAGTTCTTC. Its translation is CASSSTSGGYYNEQFF.